This T cell receptor (beta chain) came from a study of blood T cell repertoires in COVID-19. Study at large: Some COVID-19 samples were acute and others convalescent; all came from the United States, Italy and Spain. The analysed material was cDNA or gDNA that came from T cells, B-cell-depleted T cells, or PBMCs.

Original data processing: Amplification of reference gene primers provided the estimated nucleated cell counts. The assay was immunoSEQ multiplex PCR, and TCRdb's table has in-frame clones only and misses some. V, J and clone size reflect that table, while D and trimming were determined from the DNA. The sample gives under 30,000 clones, under 95% of which show up once; under 4.5% is in the top ten. The CDR3 is made up of 16 amino acids. After removal of 1 base from V and 7 bases from J, the junction contained 5 bases not matched to a gene. The germline V gene encodes CDR1 MNHEY and CDR2 SVGAGI. The chain recombines TRBV6-5 with TRBJ1-4; 11 bases match TRBD1. The TCR was taken from a woman between 50 and 59 years old with active COVID-19. Sequenced sample: peripheral blood. DNA of the CDR3: TGTGCCAGCAGTTACTTGTCCGGGACAGGGGGTGAAAAACTGTTTTTT. This translates into CASSYLSGTGGEKLFF.